This record concerns one TCR beta chain sequence. Trimming cost V 2 bases and J 1 base; bases outside gene matches: 7. The CDR3 is 16 amino acids. Germline V gene lookup returns CDR1 MNHEY and CDR2 SVGAGI. The TCR beta CDR3 regions underwent amplification using RNA transcripts as the source. HTBI primers were the set used in a first-round RT-PCR of the TCR CDR3. TCRdb reanalysed the multiplex PCR reads using MiXCR and keeps one entry per CDR3 protein. The sample carries around 690,000 distinct CDR3 sequences, less than 25% recorded once. This sample is drawn from a study of T cells in Graves' hyperthyroidism and ophthalmopathy.

J is TRBJ2-5 and V is TRBV6-5; TRBD2 matches at 7 bases. This clonotype was obtained from a man aged 30 to 39 with Graves' ophthalmopathy. Sequencing was done on a sample of blood. CDR3 in DNA: TGTGCCAGCAGTTACGGGATGGCGGGGGTCCAAGAGACCCAGTACTTC. It codes for CASSYGMAGVQETQYF.